The 9 T cell receptor beta chains presented below share a single source sample, sequenced in a study of PD-1 blockade in classical Hodgkin lymphoma. The data were produced by immunoSEQ multiplex PCR, yet TCRdb's version contains in-frame clones alone and is incomplete. In the table there are tens of thousands of clones, 71% of which are singletons. There was relapse after autologous stem cell transplantation in every patient, and there was variation in brentuximab vedotin exposure. The input for sequencing was peripheral blood mononuclear cells (PBMCs), taken at baseline. The receptor set was obtained from a human donor with classical Hodgkin lymphoma.

The V gene is TRBV18, the J gene TRBJ2-5, with 7 nucleotides matching TRBD1. The germline gives CDR1 KGHSH, CDR2 LQKENI. This CDR3 spans 15 amino acids. V was pared by 8 bases and J by 6 bases, with 15 bases of the junction left unmatched. CDR3 protein: CASATTGQAGKTQYF. Written as DNA, the CDR3 is TGTGCCAGCGCAACCACCGGACAGGCAGGAAAGACCCAGTACTTC.

The rearrangement uses TRBV4-2 and TRBJ2-3; the D is unclear. This CDR3 is 15 amino acids long. Trimming removed 0 bases from V and 2 bases from J, with 9 bases in between. Germline CDR1 LGHNA, CDR2 YNFKEQ. This CDR3 reads CASSQEVVPTDTQYF. Written as DNA, the CDR3 is TGTGCCAGCAGCCAAGAGGTAGTGCCCACAGATACGCAGTATTTT.

This chain uses TRBV7-9 with TRBJ2-7; TRBD1 is a possible D gene (6 bases). Per the germline V gene, CDR1 is SEHNR and CDR2 is FQNEAQ (reference sequence). CDR3 length: 13 amino acids. V lost 2 bases, J lost 6 bases, and 11 bases lay in between. The CDR3 spells CASSLFSDSEQYF. The DNA for the CDR3 is TGTGCCAGCAGCTTATTTTCGGACAGCGAGCAGTACTTC.

CDR3 loop: CASSVSGGSYEQYF. CDR3 bases: TGTGCCAGCAGCGTATCGGGCGGATCCTACGAGCAGTACTTC. The chain links TRBV9 to TRBJ2-7; D is uncertain. The CDR3 covers 14 residues. The germline V gene encodes CDR1 SGDLS and CDR2 YYNGEE. V was clipped by 1 base and J by 1 base, with 9 bases between them.

This chain joins TRBV29-1 and TRBJ2-1, with 12 bases that match TRBD2. CDR1 and CDR2 from the germline V gene are SQVTM and ANQGSEA. V lost 6 bases, J lost 7 bases, and 10 bases stayed unmatched. The CDR3 is 15 amino acids. The CDR3 reads CSVALTSGRWNEQFF. The DNA of the CDR3 is TGCAGCGTCGCCCTGACTAGCGGGAGATGGAATGAGCAGTTCTTC.

The chain combines TRBV19 with TRBJ1-1; a weak D match, TRBD1 (5 bases). Trimming cost V 2 bases and J 3 bases, with 10 bases left between them. The CDR3 has 14 amino acids. Germline V CDR1 and CDR2: LNHDA, SQIVND (reference sequence). CDR3 sequence (DNA): TGTGCCAGTAGTATACGCAGGGACGACACTGAAGCTTTCTTT. Protein sequence: CASSIRRDDTEAFF.

CDR3 sequence: CASSYDGVGKTQYF. The CDR3 DNA sequence: TGTGCCAGCAGCTACGACGGGGTCGGAAAGACCCAGTACTTC. V usage is TRBV7-6 and J usage is TRBJ2-5; D possibly corresponds to TRBD2 (5 bases). The CDR3 extends over 14 amino acids. Germline CDR1 reads SGHVS; CDR2 reads FNYEAQ. V was trimmed by 4 bases and J by 6 bases, leaving 15 bases between them.

The chain carries TRBV7-9 and TRBJ2-7; D might be TRBD2 (6 bases). CDR1 and CDR2 from the germline V gene are SEHNR and FQNEAQ (reference sequence). This CDR3 is built from 15 residues. The V end was cut by 5 bases, the J end by 5 bases, with 19 bases between. In nucleotides, the CDR3 is TGTGCCAGCAGCGAGGGGATTGGGGGGATGGACGAGCAGTACTTC. Translated: CASSEGIGGMDEQYF.

The chain employs TRBV7-9 and TRBJ1-4; TRBD1 agrees at 8 bases. CDR3 length equals 14 residues. CDR1 SEHNR and CDR2 FQNEAQ come from the germline V gene (reference sequence). Trimming cost V 6 bases and J 8 bases; bases outside gene matches: 8. CDR3 sequence (DNA): TGTGCCAGCAGACCCACAGGGGGTCGAGAAAAACTGTTTTTT. It codes for CASRPTGGREKLFF.